This T cell receptor (beta chain) was sequenced for a study of radiotherapy plus CTLA-4 blockade in lung cancer. Focal radiation and CTLA-4 blockade (ipilimumab) were tested in chemo-refractory metastatic non-small-cell lung cancer patients. V was cut by 2 bases and J by 3 bases, with 10 bases left in between. The CDR3 contains 14 residues. Germline V gene data show CDR1 as SEHNR and CDR2 as FQNEAQ (reference sequence). Concerning this clone itself: Antigen unknown.

Assay: immunoSEQ multiplex PCR; the TCRdb copy retains only in-frame clones and omits some. The sample carries about 51,000 clones, around 79% recorded once. Points from the study as a whole: Expansion of tumor-derived TCR clones was observed in blood after radiotherapy plus ipilimumab. Reports identified early blood T cell clone dynamics, with interferon-beta, as the best response predictor.

This TCR was sampled from a human donor with non-small cell lung cancer who had a complete response to radiotherapy plus ipilimumab. Sequenced here: peripheral blood, sampled from a patient treated with radiotherapy plus ipilimumab. The chain joins TRBV7-9 to TRBJ1-1; the D is unclear. In DNA, the CDR3 is TGTGCCAGCAGCTTAATGGGCAGGCACACTGAAGCTTTCTTT. This codes for CASSLMGRHTEAFF. The whole variable domain, remainder taken from reference TRBV7-9 and TRBJ1-1, is DTGVSQNPRHKITKRGQNVTFRCDPISEHNRLYWYRQTLGQGPEFLTYFQNEAQLEKSRLLSDRFSAERPKGSFSTLEIQRTEQGDSAMYLCASSLMGRHTEAFFGQGTRLTVV.